The 28 T cell receptor beta chains listed next were all sequenced from one sample in a study of blood T cell repertoires in COVID-19. TCRdb's copy holds only in-frame clones and misses some; the assay was immunoSEQ multiplex PCR. The repertoire holds approximately 250,000 clones, with more than 75% as singletons. The specimen was peripheral blood. These receptors all come from an older woman with COVID-19, enrolled during active disease.

The chain employs TRBV11-2 and TRBJ2-3; D unclear. The germline CDR1 and CDR2 sequences are SGHAT and FQNNGV. V was shortened by 0 bases and J by 4 bases, with 14 bases between the two germline ends. This CDR3 has 16 residues. CDR3 sequence reads: CASSLDWQVSADTQYF. CDR3 DNA sequence: TGTGCCAGCAGCTTAGATTGGCAGGTTTCGGCAGATACGCAGTATTTT.

This chain links TRBV6-6 with TRBJ2-2; D ambiguous. The V gene's germline CDR1 is MNHNY and CDR2 SVGAGI (reference sequence). The V end was cut by 2 bases, the J end by 0 bases, with 10 bases between. There are 16 residues in the CDR3. The CDR3 protein is CASSYRRGANTGELFF. The CDR3 coding sequence is TGTGCCAGCAGTTACCGGCGCGGAGCGAACACCGGGGAGCTGTTTTTT.

The chain uses TRBV18 and TRBJ1-2, with 7 bases that match TRBD1. CDR1 is KGHSH, CDR2 LQKENI, per germline. Trimming took 1 base from V and 2 from J; bases not matched to a gene: 4. This CDR3 is built from 15 residues. CDR3 DNA sequence: TGTGCCAGCTCACCACTCGACAGGGTGAACTATGGCTACACCTTC. This codes for CASSPLDRVNYGYTF.

This chain joins TRBV30 and TRBJ2-1; 11 nucleotides match TRBD2. V dropped 8 bases and J dropped 9; count of bases not matched to a gene: 12. The CDR3 length is 14 residues. Germline V gene sequence: CDR1 GTSNPN, CDR2 SVGIG (reference sequence). CDR3 sequence: CARKTSGSHPEQFF. The CDR3 bases are TGTGCCCGAAAAACTAGCGGGAGTCACCCTGAGCAGTTCTTC.

The chain combines TRBV30 with TRBJ1-1, with TRBD1 matching over 7 bases. Losses at the gene ends were 2 bases for V and 0 bases for J; bases not matched to a gene: 12. Germline lookup yields CDR1 GTSNPN and CDR2 SVGIG (reference sequence). The length of the CDR3 is 17 residues. The CDR3 spells CAWSSGGFVVMNTEAFF. The CDR3 DNA reads TGTGCCTGGAGTTCAGGGGGGTTCGTGGTCATGAACACTGAAGCTTTCTTT.

The chain carries TRBV19 and TRBJ1-5, with 8 nucleotides matching TRBD1. The germline V gene encodes CDR1 LNHDA and CDR2 SQIVND (reference sequence). This CDR3 has 14 residues. With 4 bases clipped from V and 2 bases from J, the junction kept 1 base outside the gene matches. The CDR3 coding sequence is TGTGCCAGTAGTAGGGGACAGGGCAATCAGCCCCAGCATTTT. As protein: CASSRGQGNQPQHF.

The chain carries TRBV6-6 and TRBJ1-2; no firm D call. Germline CDR1 is MNHNY and CDR2 is SVGAGI (reference sequence). The CDR3 consists of 15 residues. The germline V and J ends were trimmed by 0 bases and 5 bases, with 13 bases remaining between them. The CDR3: CASSYSGSFLYGYTF. CDR3 nucleotide sequence: TGTGCCAGCAGTTACTCTGGCAGTTTTCTGTATGGCTACACCTTC.

The rearrangement links TRBV19 to TRBJ2-1; 7 bases fit TRBD1. This CDR3 spans 14 amino acids. Trimming cost V 4 bases and J 6 bases; bases outside gene matches: 6. The germline gives CDR1 LNHDA, CDR2 SQIVND (reference sequence). CDR3 bases: TGTGCCAGTAGTACCTGGACAGGCCTCAATGAGCAGTTCTTC. Amino acids: CASSTWTGLNEQFF. The variable domain in full, with the rest retrieved from reference TRBV19 and TRBJ2-1, is DGGITQSPKYLFRKEGQNVTLSCEQNLNHDAMYWYRQDPGQGLRLIYYSQIVNDFQKGDIAEGYSVSREKKESFPLTVTSAQKNPTAFYLCASSTWTGLNEQFFGPGTRLTVL.

The chain has TRBV11-3 and TRBJ2-5; TRBD1 agrees at 9 bases. With 4 bases clipped from V and 4 bases from J, the junction kept 7 bases outside the gene matches. From germline, CDR1 is SGHNT and CDR2 YENEEA. This CDR3 is 15 amino acids long. CDR3 region: CASSSRTGDVETQYF. Here the CDR3 DNA reads TGTGCCAGCAGCTCAAGGACAGGGGATGTAGAGACCCAGTACTTC.

This clone was detected once. This chain connects TRBV5-1 to TRBJ2-1; TRBD1 matches at 7 bases. CDR3 length: 15 amino acids. Germline trimming cut 2 bases from V and 2 bases from J; bases unmatched to any gene: 4. Germline V lookup: CDR1 SGHRS, CDR2 YFSETQ. This chain's CDR3 is CASSFAGGTYNEQFF. CDR3 nucleotides: TGCGCCAGCAGCTTCGCAGGGGGAACCTACAATGAGCAGTTCTTC.

The chain links TRBV5-5 to TRBJ2-1; D is uncertain. Looked up from germline, CDR1 is SGHKS and CDR2 is YYEKEE (reference sequence). There are 14 residues in the CDR3. V was pared by 5 bases and J by 2 bases, with 11 bases between. CDR3 amino acids: CASSYPTTYNEQFF. Written as DNA, the CDR3 is TGTGCCAGCAGTTATCCAACAACCTACAATGAGCAGTTCTTC.

This chain uses TRBV29-1 with TRBJ2-1; 9 bases match TRBD1. Germline values: CDR1 SQVTM, CDR2 ANQGSEA. The CDR3 extends over 15 amino acids. Trimming removed 0 bases from V and 7 bases from J; junction bases left unmatched: 7. The DNA of the CDR3 is TGCAGCGTTGAAGATAGGACAGGGGTTGGTAATGAGCAGTTCTTC. It codes for CSVEDRTGVGNEQFF.

The V and J genes are TRBV27 and TRBJ1-5; TRBD1 is a possible D gene (6 bases). The germline gives CDR1 MNHEY, CDR2 SMNVEV (reference sequence). V was pared by 4 bases and J by 6 bases, with 22 bases between. This CDR3 is 17 amino acids long. As DNA, the CDR3 is TGTGCCAGCAGTTCGGCACAGGGCCTACAAGGCAGTCAGCCCCAGCATTTT. The encoded protein is CASSSAQGLQGSQPQHF.

Details on this clone: At one end the junction does not follow the germline gene, possibly because of a read error. The chain uses TRBV16 and TRBJ2-7; D ambiguous. The CDR3 has 12 amino acids. CDR1 is KGHSY, CDR2 FQNENV, per germline. CDR3 in amino acids: CASSQWPDQPNF. CDR3 nucleotides: TGTGCCAGCAGCCAATGGCCTGATCAACCGAACTTC.

The chain combines TRBV7-8 with TRBJ2-7; the match to TRBD2 covers 7 bases. Germline-derived CDR1 and CDR2 are SGHVS and FQNEAQ. V lost 5 bases, J lost 5 bases, and 12 bases stayed unmatched. This CDR3 has 15 residues. CDR3 region: CASSLHPRERDEQYF. The CDR3 region has the DNA TGTGCCAGCAGCCTACACCCGCGGGAGAGGGACGAGCAGTACTTC.

In nucleotides, the CDR3 is TGCGCCAGCAGCCCCACTAGCATCGGGGAGACCCAGTACTTC. Its translation: CASSPTSIGETQYF. The rearrangement links TRBV5-1 to TRBJ2-5; the D gene is possibly TRBD2 (6 bases). CDR1 is SGHRS, CDR2 YFSETQ, per germline. V lost 4 bases to trimming and J lost 5 bases, with 15 bases between them. This CDR3 has 14 residues.

This clone was detected only once. J is TRBJ2-2 and V is TRBV7-2; the D is unclear. CDR3 length: 15 residues. The V gene's germline CDR1 is SGHTA and CDR2 FQGNSA. With 6 bases removed from V and 0 bases from J, the gap between germline ends came to 11 bases. CDR3 loop: CASRRVASNTGELFF. The CDR3 bases are TGTGCCAGCAGACGGGTGGCGTCGAACACCGGGGAGCTGTTTTTT.

The V and J genes are TRBV7-9 and TRBJ2-1, with TRBD2 matching over 10 bases. The CDR3 is 16 amino acids. The germline V gene encodes CDR1 SEHNR and CDR2 FQNEAQ (reference sequence). Trimming removed 7 bases from V and 8 bases from J; junction bases left unmatched: 14. DNA of the CDR3: TGTGCCAGCACCCGCACCCAGCTAGCGGGAGTAGATGAGCAGTTCTTC. It codes for CASTRTQLAGVDEQFF.

V is TRBV28 and J is TRBJ2-3, with 7 bases aligning to TRBD2. This CDR3 is built from 15 residues. With V trimmed by 5 bases and J by 3 bases, 8 bases remained unmatched. Per the germline V gene, CDR1 is MDHEN and CDR2 is SYDVKM. CDR3 in amino acids: CASSRAGVYTDTQYF. CDR3 in DNA: TGTGCCAGCAGTCGGGCGGGAGTTTATACAGATACGCAGTATTTT. Filled out from reference TRBV28 and TRBJ2-3, the complete variable domain reads DVKVTQSSRYLVKRTGEKVFLECVQDMDHENMFWYRQDPGLGLRLIYFSYDVKMKEKGDIPEGYSVSREKKERFSLILESASTNQTSMYLCASSRAGVYTDTQYFGPGTRLTVL.

V and J are TRBV28 and TRBJ2-1; no clear D. Trimming shortened V by 8 bases and J by 0 bases, and 17 bases separated the two germline ends. The germline gives CDR1 MDHEN, CDR2 SYDVKM. The CDR3 spans 16 residues. CDR3 sequence reads: CASFTSVASSYNEQFF. The CDR3 DNA reads TGTGCCAGCTTTACGAGCGTGGCGAGCTCCTACAATGAGCAGTTCTTC.

J is TRBJ1-1 and V is TRBV6-5; D is unclear. CDR1 is MNHEY, CDR2 SVGAGI, per germline. This CDR3 region has 15 residues. V was pared by 0 bases and J by 3 bases, with 11 bases between. In nucleotides, the CDR3 is TGTGCCAGCAGTTACTCGAGGGTCGGTTACACTGAAGCTTTCTTT. Its protein is CASSYSRVGYTEAFF.

The rearrangement links TRBV30 to TRBJ2-3; 7 nucleotides align to TRBD2. The CDR3 runs to 14 residues. J was trimmed by 3 bases and V by 1 base; bases with no gene match: 4. Germline-derived CDR1 and CDR2 are GTSNPN and SVGIG (reference sequence). CDR3 nucleotide sequence: TGTGCCTGGAGTGAGGGCGGGAGTACAGATACGCAGTATTTT. Its translation: CAWSEGGSTDTQYF. The variable domain in full, with the rest retrieved from reference TRBV30 and TRBJ2-3, is SQTIHQWPATLVQPVGSPLSLECTVEGTSNPNLYWYRQAAGRGLQLLFYSVGIGQISSEVPQNLSASRPQDRQFILSSKKLLLSDSGFYLCAWSEGGSTDTQYFGPGTRLTVL.

This chain links TRBV7-9 with TRBJ1-3; tentative D call: TRBD1 (5 bases). In germline, CDR1 is SEHNR, CDR2 FQNEAQ (reference sequence). This CDR3 contains 15 residues. V was clipped by 4 bases and J by 1 base, with 11 bases between them. The CDR3 nucleotides read TGTGCCAGCAGCTCCTCCGGGGGGTCTGGAAACACCATATATTTT. Protein product: CASSSSGGSGNTIYF. Variable domain in full (rest from reference TRBV7-9 and TRBJ1-3): DTGVSQNPRHKITKRGQNVTFRCDPISEHNRLYWYRQTLGQGPEFLTYFQNEAQLEKSRLLSDRFSAERPKGSFSTLEIQRTEQGDSAMYLCASSSSGGSGNTIYFGEGSWLTVV.

The CDR3 protein is CASSLAGVYEQYF. The CDR3 DNA follows: TGTGCCAGCAGTTTGGCAGGGGTCTACGAGCAGTACTTC. The chain joins TRBV6-2 or TRBV6-3 to TRBJ2-7; maybe TRBD1 (6 bases). Trimming took 4 bases from V and 3 from J, leaving 10 bases between them. This CDR3 region has 13 residues. Germline V lookup: CDR1 MNHEY, CDR2 SVGEGT.

This chain joins TRBV18 and TRBJ1-1; 8 bases align to TRBD1. V shed 3 bases and J 3 bases; nucleotides not matched to a gene: 6. Per the germline V gene, CDR1 is KGHSH and CDR2 is LQKENI. CDR3 length: 15 residues. The CDR3 loop is CASSPRQGKDTEAFF. For the CDR3, the DNA is TGTGCCAGCTCACCTCGACAGGGGAAGGACACTGAAGCTTTCTTT.

The chain's CDR3 is CASSRGQGLGNTIYF. The CDR3 coding sequence is TGTGCCAGCAGTCGTGGACAGGGTCTGGGGAACACCATATATTTT. The chain employs TRBV6-5 and TRBJ1-3, with 8 bases fitting TRBD1. Germline-derived CDR1 and CDR2 are MNHEY and SVGAGI. Trimming took 5 bases from V and 7 from J; bases not matched to a gene: 10. The length of the CDR3 is 15 residues.

The chain carries TRBV6-5 and TRBJ2-7, with D perhaps matching TRBD2 (5 bases). Between the trimmed V and J ends, which lost 0 bases and 6 bases, there was a span of 15 bases. Germline-derived CDR1 and CDR2 are MNHEY and SVGAGI. The CDR3 is made up of 15 amino acids. The CDR3 loop reads CASSYSVVRGREQYF. The DNA for the CDR3 is TGTGCCAGCAGTTACTCTGTTGTTCGAGGGCGCGAGCAGTACTTC.

This sequence joins TRBV29-1 and TRBJ2-2, with 11 bases fitting TRBD2. Germline V CDR1 and CDR2: SQVTM, ANQGSEA. The junction had 7 bases not matched to a gene; V was cut back by 0 bases and J by 7 bases. The CDR3 spans 16 residues. CDR3 in amino acids: CSVEELASGRRGELFF. The CDR3 bases are TGCAGCGTTGAAGAGCTGGCTAGCGGGAGGCGCGGGGAGCTGTTTTTT.